This entry lists 31 T cell receptor beta chains sequenced from one sample in a study of T-cell reconstitution after alpha-beta-depleted transplantation in children. During its preparation, the TCRbeta library received unique molecular identifiers. TCRdb used MiXCR to reprocess the PCR reads, holding one entry per CDR3 protein. The sample holds approximately 83,000 distinct CDR3 sequences; roughly 8.8% are singletons and the top ten take under 8%. This material consisted of PBMCs from the stem cell graft donor, taken from the stem cell graft. The receptor set was obtained from a human donor who donated a stem cell graft to a child with congenital amegakaryocytic thrombocytopenia.

The table lists this clonotype with many counts. V and J are TRBV12-3 or TRBV12-4 and TRBJ2-5, with TRBD1 as a possible D gene (6 bases). The CDR3 has 12 residues. V was pared by 4 bases and J by 3 bases, with 6 bases between. In DNA, the CDR3 is TGTGCCAGCAGTTACAGGGAAGAGACCCAGTACTTC. Encoded protein: CASSYREETQYF.

There are many counts of this clonotype. The chain uses TRBV29-1 and TRBJ2-7; D call uncertain. The CDR3 is 11 amino acids. V lost 4 bases, J lost 0 bases, and 4 bases lay in between. CDR1 is SQVTM and CDR2 is ANQGSEA in the germline V gene. CDR3 protein: CSVAYSYEQYF. The CDR3 DNA reads as TGCAGCGTTGCGTACTCCTACGAGCAGTACTTC.

DNA for the CDR3: TGTGCCAGCAGCTTAGGGACGGCTGGAAACACCATATATTTT. This codes for CASSLGTAGNTIYF. This chain connects TRBV7-9 to TRBJ1-3; the D is unclear. CDR3 length: 14 residues. V was shortened by 1 base and J by 2 bases, with 6 bases between the two germline ends. The germline V gene has CDR1 SEHNR and CDR2 FQNEAQ (reference sequence).

This clonotype came up many times. This chain connects TRBV11-2 to TRBJ2-5; D remains unclear. Germline V CDR1 and CDR2: SGHAT, FQNNGV. The CDR3 runs 15 residues. V lost 6 bases, J lost 3 bases, and 17 bases lay in between. For the CDR3, the DNA is TGTGCCAGCAGACGCGCCGGACGTCCTGAAGAGACCCAGTACTTC. As protein: CASRRAGRPEETQYF.

This clonotype has only one observation. V and J are TRBV20-1 and TRBJ2-2; D remains unclear. Deletions cut 6 bases from V and 5 bases from J, with 10 bases between. This CDR3 contains 12 residues. CDR1 DFQATT and CDR2 SNEGSKA come from the germline V gene (reference sequence). As DNA, the CDR3 is TGCAGTGCCCAAGTTCTGACCGGGGAGCTGTTTTTT. It is translated as CSAQVLTGELFF.

This clonotype was observed at least ten times. J is TRBJ2-6 and V is TRBV7-2, with D tentatively TRBD2 (7 bases). V lost 1 base, J lost 0 bases, and 16 bases lay in between. Germline V lookup: CDR1 SGHTA, CDR2 FQGNSA. This CDR3 contains 19 residues. The CDR3 DNA follows: TGTGCCAGCAGCTTAGTTTCGGGGGGCAGGGGCTCTGGGGCCAACGTCCTGACTTTC. This gives the protein CASSLVSGGRGSGANVLTF. The variable domain in full, with the rest retrieved from reference TRBV7-2 and TRBJ2-6, is GAGVSQSPSNKVTEKGKDVELRCDPISGHTALYWYRQSLGQGLEFLIYFQGNSAPDKSGLPSDRFSAERTGGSVSTLTIQRTQQEDSAVYLCASSLVSGGRGSGANVLTFGAGSRLTVL.

This clonotype was seen many times. This sequence joins TRBV4-2 and TRBJ2-2; possibly TRBD2 for D (5 bases). CDR1 is LGHNA and CDR2 is YNFKEQ in the germline V gene. Trimming stripped 6 bases from V and 8 bases from J, with 16 bases between. The CDR3 extends over 14 amino acids. CDR3 in DNA: TGTGCCAGCAGTCAAACGGGAACTGCGGGGGAGCTGTTTTTT. It translates to CASSQTGTAGELFF.

This clonotype showed up many times. The chain joins TRBV7-2 to TRBJ2-7, with D possibly TRBD2 on 6 matching bases. The CDR3 is made up of 15 amino acids. V was pared by 1 base and J by 3 bases, with 13 bases between. Germline-derived CDR1 and CDR2 are SGHTA and FQGNSA. CDR3 protein: CASSLETGLIYEQYF. The CDR3 DNA follows: TGTGCCAGCAGCTTAGAAACGGGACTGATCTACGAGCAGTACTTC.

The rearrangement joins TRBV2 to TRBJ2-1, with 8 bases identical to TRBD2. This CDR3 region has 14 residues. V was pared by 6 bases and J by 9 bases, with 10 bases of the junction left unmatched. CDR1 is SNHLY, CDR2 FYNNEI, per germline. As DNA, the CDR3 is TGTGCCAGCAGCTCGGGACTAGTCATGGGTGAGCAGTTCTTC. Amino acids: CASSSGLVMGEQFF.

This clonotype was observed at least ten times. The chain has TRBV12-3 or TRBV12-4 and TRBJ2-7; no firm D call. Trimming stripped 0 bases from V and 7 bases from J, with 10 bases between. The CDR3 extends over 13 amino acids. The CDR3 loop reads CASSLAGYREQYF. CDR3 sequence (DNA): TGTGCCAGCAGTTTAGCGGGTTACCGGGAGCAGTACTTC.

In this sample, this clonotype turned up a few times. The chain has TRBV29-1 and TRBJ1-3; D gene ambiguous. The V and J ends lost 6 bases and 4 bases respectively, with 19 bases between them. The CDR3 runs to 15 residues. The V gene's germline CDR1 is SQVTM and CDR2 ANQGSEA. The CDR3 reads CSVTRVGSDGNTIYF. In DNA form, the CDR3 reads TGCAGCGTCACCCGCGTTGGATCGGACGGAAACACCATATATTTT.

This clonotype occurred many times. The rearrangement links TRBV10-3 to TRBJ1-1; D remains unclear. This CDR3 is 13 amino acids long. Trimming took 8 bases from V and 8 from J, leaving 18 bases between them. The germline CDR1 and CDR2 sequences are ENHRY and SYGVKD. The CDR3 DNA sequence: TGTGCCATCTCCCAGATTGCATCAATCGAAGCTTTCTTT. Its protein product is CAISQIASIEAFF.

Ten or more counts support this clonotype. V gene TRBV28 combines with J gene TRBJ1-4, with TRBD1 matching 7 bases. Germline-derived CDR1 and CDR2 are MDHEN and SYDVKM. Losses at the gene ends were 5 bases for V and 7 bases for J; bases not matched to a gene: 10. This CDR3 region has 15 residues. The CDR3 spells CASSPTTGVLEKLFF. The CDR3 coding sequence is TGTGCCAGCAGTCCCACAACAGGGGTTCTTGAAAAACTGTTTTTT.

This chain joins TRBV29-1 and TRBJ1-5; TRBD1 matches 7 bases. The CDR3 spans 13 residues. The germline V gene has CDR1 SQVTM and CDR2 ANQGSEA. V lost 5 bases, J lost 10 bases, and 11 bases stayed unmatched. CDR3 bases: TGCAGCGTTTTACAGGGGCCGGGGGGTCCCCAGCATTTT. This gives the protein CSVLQGPGGPQHF.

The chain recombines TRBV19 with TRBJ2-2, with a weak D call TRBD2 (5 bases). Per the germline V gene, CDR1 is LNHDA and CDR2 is SQIVND (reference sequence). The CDR3 has 14 residues. Between the trimmed V and J ends, which lost 1 base and 3 bases, there was a span of 6 bases. CDR3 in DNA: TGTGCCAGTAGTATAGGCGGGTACACCGGGGAGCTGTTTTTT. It specifies CASSIGGYTGELFF.

This clonotype has more than one count but fewer than ten. The DNA of the CDR3 is TGCAGTGCAACCTCTAGCGCCTATAGCACAGATACGCAGTATTTT. This gives the protein CSATSSAYSTDTQYF. The rearrangement uses TRBV20-1 and TRBJ2-3; D perhaps matches TRBD2 (6 bases). V lost 6 bases to trimming and J lost 0 bases, with 16 bases between them. CDR1 and CDR2 (germline): DFQATT, SNEGSKA (reference sequence). The CDR3 has 15 residues.

This clonotype came up many times. The J gene is TRBJ1-4, the V gene TRBV7-2; possibly TRBD1 for D (5 bases). The CDR3 totals 16 residues. Trimming removed 5 bases from V and 0 bases from J, with 13 bases in between. Germline-derived CDR1 and CDR2 are SGHTA and FQGNSA. The CDR3 DNA reads TGTGCCAGCAGCCGGAATGGGGCAGCAACTAATGAAAAACTGTTTTTT. Translation gives CASSRNGAATNEKLFF.

Many counts were recorded for this clonotype. CDR3 sequence: CATSFGGLSSNIQYF. As DNA, the CDR3 is TGTGCCACCAGCTTCGGGGGTCTCTCCTCAAACATTCAGTACTTC. The chain links TRBV15 to TRBJ2-4, with a weak D call TRBD2 (6 bases). Germline loops: CDR1 LNHNV, CDR2 YYDKDF (reference sequence). Trimming took 5 bases from V and 6 from J, leaving 17 bases between them. The CDR3 length is 15 residues.

V gene TRBV14 combines with J gene TRBJ2-1, with TRBD1 matching over 10 bases. V lost 6 bases and J lost 6; bases outside the gene matches: 5. The CDR3 is 14 residues long. From germline, CDR1 is SGHDN and CDR2 FVKESK. The CDR3 region is CASSRTGGFNEQFF. In DNA, the CDR3 is TGTGCCAGCAGTCGGACAGGGGGTTTCAATGAGCAGTTCTTC.

This clonotype occurred many times. V usage is TRBV4-1 and J usage is TRBJ2-3; D gene unclear. This CDR3 comprises 15 residues. Trimming took off 0 bases at V and 3 bases at J, with 10 bases between the two ends. Germline CDR1 reads MGHRA; CDR2 reads YSYEKL. CDR3 DNA: TGCGCCAGCAGCCAAGATGGCTATAGGACAGATACGCAGTATTTT. It is translated as CASSQDGYRTDTQYF.

This clonotype was observed at least ten times. CDR3 residues: CASSDPGRGSSYEQYF. CDR3 bases: TGTGCCAGCAGCGATCCCGGGAGGGGGTCCTCCTACGAGCAGTACTTC. This chain connects TRBV7-2 to TRBJ2-7; 8 bases map to TRBD2. Germline values: CDR1 SGHTA, CDR2 FQGNSA. Losses at the gene ends were 5 bases for V and 0 bases for J; bases not matched to a gene: 9. The length of the CDR3 is 16 residues.

This clonotype was observed at least ten times. CDR3 sequence (DNA): TGTGCCACCTCATGGACAGATACGCAGTATTTT. As protein: CATSWTDTQYF. This chain uses TRBV7-8 with TRBJ2-3; unclear D gene. This CDR3 is built from 11 residues. Germline values: CDR1 SGHVS, CDR2 FQNEAQ. V was pared by 10 bases and J by 3 bases, with 8 bases between.

On this clonotype: The junction does not match germline at one end; this may be a read error. The rearrangement joins TRBV5-4 to TRBJ2-6; tentatively, D is TRBD1 (6 bases). This CDR3 contains 17 residues. Germline loops: CDR1 SGHNT, CDR2 YYREEE (reference sequence). The CDR3 spells CASSSGQLRSGANGLTF. For the CDR3, the DNA is TGTGCCAGCAGTTCCGGACAGCTACGCTCTGGGGCCAACGGCCTGACTTTC.

This clonotype has a count of ten or more. The chain is built from TRBV7-2 and TRBJ2-2, with D uncertain. From germline, CDR1 is SGHTA and CDR2 FQGNSA. The CDR3 has 17 amino acids. Deletions cut 1 base from V and 3 bases from J, with 15 bases between. The CDR3 region has the DNA TGTGCCAGCAGCTTAGTGGGTGGGCAGACCTACACCGGGGAGCTGTTTTTT. As protein: CASSLVGGQTYTGELFF.

This clonotype was counted at least ten times. The chain employs TRBV27 and TRBJ2-5; TRBD2 matches 7 bases. V lost 1 base, J lost 5 bases, and 4 bases stayed unmatched. The CDR3 runs to 14 residues. Germline CDR1 reads MNHEY; CDR2 reads SMNVEV (reference sequence). The CDR3 loop reads CASSLFGGGETQYF. The DNA of the CDR3 is TGTGCCAGCAGTTTATTCGGGGGAGGGGAGACCCAGTACTTC.

This clonotype appeared many times. The chain employs TRBV5-4 and TRBJ1-2; D gene ambiguous. This CDR3 region has 15 residues. Germline V gene data show CDR1 as SGHNT and CDR2 as YYREEE (reference sequence). Trimming removed 2 bases from V and 4 bases from J, with 15 bases in between. DNA for the CDR3: TGTGCCAGCAGCTTAACCGCAAAGGAAGGCTATGGCTACACCTTC. Translating it yields CASSLTAKEGYGYTF.

In this sample, this clonotype turned up many times. The chain recombines TRBV5-1 with TRBJ2-3; D ambiguous. Germline V gene data show CDR1 as SGHRS and CDR2 as YFSETQ. The CDR3 spans 14 residues. V was clipped by 2 bases and J by 4 bases, with 11 bases between them. The CDR3 sequence: CASSFGQEADTQYF. For the CDR3, the DNA is TGCGCCAGCAGCTTTGGGCAGGAAGCAGATACGCAGTATTTT.

This clonotype was detected many times. The genes are TRBV5-6 and TRBJ1-1; D might be TRBD1 (5 bases). Germline-derived CDR1 and CDR2 are SGHDT and YYEEEE. The CDR3 sequence is 12 residues long. Between the trimmed V and J ends, which lost 4 bases and 7 bases, there was a span of 11 bases. The CDR3: CASSLGRYEAFF. CDR3 DNA: TGTGCCAGCAGCCTGGGGCGGTATGAAGCTTTCTTT.

The table lists this clonotype with many counts. CDR3 bases: TGCAGTGCTACTAGGGACGCCTTCTACGAGCAGTACTTC. Its protein is CSATRDAFYEQYF. The chain is built from TRBV20-1 and TRBJ2-7; D could derive from TRBD1 or TRBD2 (5 bases each). Trimming took off 4 bases at V and 3 bases at J, with 13 bases between the two ends. Germline V lookup: CDR1 DFQATT, CDR2 SNEGSKA (reference sequence). CDR3 length equals 13 residues.

This clonotype was detected many times. V and J are TRBV10-3 and TRBJ2-7, with 8 bases lining up with TRBD1. CDR3 length equals 13 residues. V gave up 6 bases and J gave up 5 bases; unmatched junction bases: 6. The V gene's germline CDR1 is ENHRY and CDR2 SYGVKD. This chain's CDR3 is CAISPGGLDEQYF. CDR3 bases: TGTGCCATCAGCCCAGGGGGCCTCGACGAGCAGTACTTC.

This clonotype was observed at least ten times. The chain employs TRBV6-5 and TRBJ2-1; D may match TRBD1 or TRBD2 (5 bases each). V lost 6 bases, J lost 5 bases, and 11 bases lay in between. The CDR3 is 13 residues long. Germline-derived CDR1 and CDR2 are MNHEY and SVGAGI. CDR3 nucleotides: TGTGCCAGCAGCCGGGACGCCGACAATGAGCAGTTCTTC. It translates to CASSRDADNEQFF.